The 2 T cell receptor beta chains listed next were all sequenced from one sample in a study of T cell repertoires in aging, cancer and after chemotherapy. TRB rearrangements spanning V, D and J were amplified using mixed TRB-A/B primers. TCRdb analysed the multiplex PCR reads with MiXCR anew, one entry per CDR3 protein. The sample comprises 2,500 or so distinct CDR3 sequences, 45% to 75% of which are singletons, and roughly 73% rests with the top ten. TCR beta rearrangements were amplified from peripheral blood genomic DNA. What was sequenced was blood. All receptors derive from a human donor with a blood cancer.

V usage is TRBV6-1 and J usage is TRBJ2-7; TRBD1 matches at 7 bases. Germline CDR1 is MNHNS and CDR2 is SASEGT. V shed 6 bases and J 7 bases; nucleotides not matched to a gene: 9. The length of the CDR3 is 13 residues. The CDR3 region is CASSPGGYGEQYF. The CDR3 DNA is TGTGCCAGCAGCCCAGGGGGATATGGTGAGCAGTACTTC.

This rearrangement joins TRBV30 to TRBJ1-1; D not certain. The germline gives CDR1 GTSNPN, CDR2 SVGIG (reference sequence). Trimming took off 0 bases at V and 11 bases at J, with 7 bases between the two ends. This CDR3 comprises 10 residues. The CDR3 bases are TGTGCCTGGAGTGTCGTTGGGGCTTTCTTT. Amino acids: CAWSVVGAFF.